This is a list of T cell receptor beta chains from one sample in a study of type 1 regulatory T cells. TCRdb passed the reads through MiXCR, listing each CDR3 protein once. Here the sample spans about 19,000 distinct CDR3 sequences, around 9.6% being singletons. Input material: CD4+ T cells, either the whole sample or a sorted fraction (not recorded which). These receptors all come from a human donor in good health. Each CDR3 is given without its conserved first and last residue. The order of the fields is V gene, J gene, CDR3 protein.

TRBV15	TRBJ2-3	ATSRDGGRADTQY
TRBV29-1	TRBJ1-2	SVLWTYGYT
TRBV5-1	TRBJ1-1	ASSLGVGAEAF
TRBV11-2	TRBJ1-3	ASSLTGASGNTIY
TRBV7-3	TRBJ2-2	ASSSGRQMVGELF
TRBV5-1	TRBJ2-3	ASSLDRAADTQY
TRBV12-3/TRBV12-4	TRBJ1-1	ASSYGGETEAF
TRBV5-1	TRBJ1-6	ASSLGPSSSDNSPLH
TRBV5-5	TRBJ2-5	ASSPTSGLQETQY
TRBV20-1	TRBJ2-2	SARGAGLAGGELF
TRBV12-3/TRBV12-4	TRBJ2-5	ASSSGETQY
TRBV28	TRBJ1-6	ASSLGQGEAPLH
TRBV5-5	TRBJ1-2	ASSPLGVPSNYGYT
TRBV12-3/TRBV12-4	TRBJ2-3	ASSLRTSGTTDTQY
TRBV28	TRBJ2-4	ASSLLTGTGGKKLAKNIQY
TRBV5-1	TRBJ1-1	ASSSALSTEAF
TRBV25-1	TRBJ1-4	ASSPGQSTNEKLF
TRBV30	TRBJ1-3	AWSRNSGNTIY
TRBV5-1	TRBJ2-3	ASSSGRQNTDTQY
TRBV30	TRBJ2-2	AWSGMVAGTGELF
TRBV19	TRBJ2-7	ASGTGTTYEQY
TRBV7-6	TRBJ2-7	ASSLVSGPNCEQY
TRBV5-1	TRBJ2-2	ASSLSSGLANTGELF
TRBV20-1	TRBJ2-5	SAGGKETQY
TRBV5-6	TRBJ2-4	ASTLGASQNIQY
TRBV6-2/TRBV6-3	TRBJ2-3	ASSLLAGTQY
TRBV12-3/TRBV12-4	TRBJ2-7	ASSFFGARYEQY
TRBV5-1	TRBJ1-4	ASSLTQGAQLF
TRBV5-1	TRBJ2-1	ASSVSGSNSNEQF
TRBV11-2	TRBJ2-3	ASSPTGWADTQY
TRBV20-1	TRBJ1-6	SARAISALNSPLH
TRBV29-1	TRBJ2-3	SVERETGAGVEDTQY
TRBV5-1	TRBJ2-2	ASSKRAGGSNTGELF
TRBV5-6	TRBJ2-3	ASSLGSSGSGGN
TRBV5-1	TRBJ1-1	ASSLDGGGLEAF
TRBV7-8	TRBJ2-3	ASSSDRRSTDTQY
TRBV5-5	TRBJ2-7	ASSRDPPSEQY
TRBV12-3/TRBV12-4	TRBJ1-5	ASSIEGGGGQPQH
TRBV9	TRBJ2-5	ASSASGQQETQY
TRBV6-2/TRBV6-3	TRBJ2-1	ASSPPTSGRGNEQF
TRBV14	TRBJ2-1	ASSQDWGTKQF
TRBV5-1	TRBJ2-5	ASSLNPDRQETQY
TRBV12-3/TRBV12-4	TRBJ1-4	ASSFLLTGKLF
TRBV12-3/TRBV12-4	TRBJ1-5	ASSFAGGGQPQH
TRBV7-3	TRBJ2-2	ASSPGPLGLLAGELF
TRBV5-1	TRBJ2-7	ASSFGQLYEQY
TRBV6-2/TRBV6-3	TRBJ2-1	ASRRPPTGWSANEQF
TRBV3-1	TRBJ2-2	ASSRRVAGSTGELF
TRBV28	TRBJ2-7	ASSTPAGGLYEQY
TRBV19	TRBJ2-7	ASSTRGTPGEQY
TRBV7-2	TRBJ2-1	ASSYGRPRLSEQF
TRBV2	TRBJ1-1	ASSDVSLNTEAF
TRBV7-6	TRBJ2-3	ASSLGTSGPRPDTQY
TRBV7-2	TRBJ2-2	ASSWGLVNTGELF
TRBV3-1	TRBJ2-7	ASSQAGAFTFQY
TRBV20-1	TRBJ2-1	SARQSGMSSYNEQF
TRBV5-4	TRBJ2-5	ASSLALETQY
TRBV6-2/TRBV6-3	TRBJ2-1	ASRYASVHEQF